The TCR beta chain described here comes from a study of tumor-infiltrating lymphocytes in primary liver carcinoma. At the level of the study: The patients comprised men and women between the ages of 30 and 69 years. Productive TCRbeta reads per sample were roughly 3.5 to 7.5 million, not differing by tissue.

This CDR3 has 16 residues. Germline V gene data show CDR1 as SQVTM and CDR2 as ANQGSEA. Trimming pared 7 bases from V and 2 bases from J, leaving 24 bases between. Whole-study results and caveats: Appearing in all five tumor regions was true of only about 7-24% of top clones.

This clonotype was picked up a small number of times. What it binds is unknown. With roughly 0.5 ug total RNA as template and a constant-region primer, TCR beta cDNA was made. For TCR beta, libraries were produced by three nested multiplex PCR rounds using slightly modified ARM-PCR. A C-beta reverse primer and TRBV1-TRBV30 forward primers served in each of the first two PCR rounds, at 9 to 10 cycles apiece. TCRdb recomputed calls from the multiplex PCR reads with MiXCR, one row per CDR3 protein. The sample has fewer than 200,000 distinct CDR3 sequences, about 82% seen once. Co-extracting RNA and DNA was done with 20-30 mg of unsorted bulk tissue as input. The patients, who had chronic HBV infection, were treatment-naive (untreated).

The chain is built from TRBV29-1 and TRBJ2-7, with D possibly called TRBD1 or TRBD2 (5 bases each). This receptor was obtained from a man between 40 and 49 years old with primary liver carcinoma and hepatitis B virus infection. Sequencing was carried out using tumor tissue from primary liver carcinoma. CDR3 in amino acids: CSAMISGTGTPYEQYF. In DNA, the CDR3 is TGCAGCGCCATGATTTCCGGGACCGGCACTCCCTACGAGCAGTACTTC.